Following are 29 T cell receptor beta chains from one sample sequenced in a study of cytotoxic CD8 clonotypes in ibrutinib-treated CLL. TCRdb's copy holds only in-frame clones and misses some; the assay was immunoSEQ multiplex PCR. The data show 270,000 or so clones, 70% to 80% seen once. The specimen was PBMCs, collected at disease progression, from a patient treated with ibrutinib. Receptor source: a human donor with chronic lymphocytic leukemia.

The J gene is TRBJ2-7, the V gene TRBV27; tentatively, D is TRBD1 or TRBD2 (6 bases each). CDR1 is MNHEY and CDR2 is SMNVEV in the germline V gene (reference sequence). Trimming stripped 3 bases from V and 1 base from J, with 10 bases between. This CDR3 comprises 14 residues. The CDR3 protein is CASSFGGPSYEQYF. The CDR3 bases are TGTGCCAGCAGTTTCGGGGGCCCTTCCTACGAGCAGTACTTC.

This clone was picked up a small number of times. This chain uses TRBV29-1 with TRBJ1-1; TRBD1 matches at 11 bases. V trimming: 7 bases; J trimming: 3 bases; junction bases outside the gene matches: 4. Germline CDR1 and CDR2: SQVTM and ANQGSEA. The CDR3 spans 13 residues. CDR3 in amino acids: CSAPGQGDTEAFF. DNA for the CDR3: TGCAGCGCTCCGGGACAGGGGGACACTGAAGCTTTCTTT.

The CDR3 DNA follows: TGTGCCAGCAGGATAATTGACTCAATCTATGGCTACACCTTC. It is translated as CASRIIDSIYGYTF. This chain uses TRBV2 with TRBJ1-2; D remains ambiguous. The CDR3 has 14 amino acids. The germline V gene encodes CDR1 SNHLY and CDR2 FYNNEI. Trimming stripped 6 bases from V and 4 bases from J, with 15 bases between.

This sequence joins TRBV7-2 and TRBJ2-7; the D gene is possibly TRBD1 (6 bases). The CDR3 consists of 14 residues. Germline values: CDR1 SGHTA, CDR2 FQGNSA. Trimming stripped 2 bases from V and 7 bases from J, with 15 bases between. The chain's CDR3 is CASSLNRVAREQYF. DNA of the CDR3: TGTGCCAGCAGCTTAAACAGGGTCGCGAGAGAGCAGTACTTC.

This clone occurred once. The rearrangement joins TRBV27 to TRBJ2-5; D is uncertain. This CDR3 region has 12 residues. The germline gives CDR1 MNHEY, CDR2 SMNVEV (reference sequence). Deletions cut 5 bases from V and 0 bases from J, with 4 bases between. The CDR3 DNA reads as TGTGCCAGCAGTAATTACCAAGAGACCCAGTACTTC. It codes for CASSNYQETQYF.

V gene TRBV15 combines with J gene TRBJ2-7; TRBD2 matches at 10 bases. With 4 bases clipped from V and 0 bases from J, the junction kept 3 bases outside the gene matches. Germline CDR1 reads LNHNV; CDR2 reads YYDKDF (reference sequence). The CDR3 runs 15 residues. In DNA, the CDR3 is TGTGCCACCAGCATACTAGCGGGGAGCTCCTACGAGCAGTACTTC. Protein product: CATSILAGSSYEQYF.

V is TRBV4-1 and J is TRBJ2-5, with 7 bases identical to TRBD2. CDR3 length: 16 amino acids. With 1 base clipped from V and 5 bases from J, the junction kept 10 bases outside the gene matches. Per germline, CDR1 MGHRA and CDR2 YSYEKL. The chain's CDR3 is CASSQVTRGGAETQYF. The CDR3 region has the DNA TGCGCCAGCAGCCAAGTAACGCGGGGAGGGGCCGAGACCCAGTACTTC.

This sequence joins TRBV7-2 and TRBJ2-5, with a tentative D call TRBD1 (5 bases). Germline CDR1 reads SGHTA; CDR2 reads FQGNSA. V was pared by 2 bases and J by 6 bases, with 22 bases between. There are 17 residues in the CDR3. CDR3 in DNA: TGTGCCAGCAGCTTAATCCCCGGCATAGGGGCCGGACAGACCCAGTACTTC. Protein: CASSLIPGIGAGQTQYF.

This chain uses TRBV15 with TRBJ1-1, with no clear D. CDR3 length: 14 amino acids. Looked up from germline, CDR1 is LNHNV and CDR2 is YYDKDF (reference sequence). Trimming removed 0 bases from V and 0 bases from J, with 5 bases in between. In DNA form, the CDR3 reads TGTGCCACCAGCAGAGAGCAGGTGAACACTGAAGCTTTCTTT. It encodes CATSREQVNTEAFF.

Remarks on this clone: Distinct nucleotide sequences in the sample also encode this CDR3. This chain connects TRBV5-1 to TRBJ1-3, with D hard to call. The CDR3 runs 16 residues. Germline CDR1 and CDR2: SGHRS and YFSETQ. The V gene lost 0 bases and the J gene lost 0 bases, with 10 bases spanning the gap. CDR3 in amino acids: CASSLAGPSSGNTIYF. As DNA, the CDR3 is TGCGCCAGCAGCTTGGCCGGCCCGTCCTCTGGAAACACCATATATTTT. Based on the CDR3 plus reference TRBV5-1 and TRBJ1-3, the full variable domain is KAGVTQTPRYLIKTRGQQVTLSCSPISGHRSVSWYQQTPGQGLQFLFEYFSETQRNKGNFPGRFSGRQFSNSRSEMNVSTLELGDSALYLCASSLAGPSSGNTIYFGEGSWLTVV.

The V gene is TRBV6-5, the J gene TRBJ2-1, with 10 nucleotides matching TRBD2. Losses at the gene ends were 0 bases for V and 5 bases for J; bases not matched to a gene: 1. This CDR3 comprises 15 residues. Germline CDR1 reads MNHEY; CDR2 reads SVGAGI. The CDR3 DNA follows: TGTGCCAGCAGTTACTCGCTAGCGGGAGACAATGAGCAGTTCTTC. It specifies CASSYSLAGDNEQFF.

The chain is built from TRBV29-1 and TRBJ1-2; D is unclear. The CDR3 is 10 amino acids. CDR1 is SQVTM and CDR2 is ANQGSEA in the germline V gene. Trimming took off 1 base at V and 7 bases at J, with 4 bases between the two ends. The CDR3 sequence: CSVEGGGYTF. Written as DNA, the CDR3 is TGCAGCGTTGAAGGGGGTGGCTACACCTTC. Supplemented by reference TRBV29-1 and TRBJ1-2, the full variable domain reads SAVISQKPSRDICQRGTSLTIQCQVDSQVTMMFWYRQQPGQSLTLIATANQGSEATYESGFVIDKFPISRPNLTFSTLTVSNMSPEDSSIYLCSVEGGGYTFGSGTRLTVV.

This chain links TRBV2 with TRBJ2-3; D unclear. Trimming took off 6 bases at V and 0 bases at J, with 10 bases between the two ends. Germline CDR1 and CDR2: SNHLY and FYNNEI. CDR3 length: 14 amino acids. The CDR3 DNA sequence: TGTGCCAGCAGCCCCTTAGCTAGCACAGATACGCAGTATTTT. It encodes CASSPLASTDTQYF. The full variable domain, completed using reference TRBV2 and TRBJ2-3, is EPEVTQTPSHQVTQMGQEVILRCVPISNHLYFYWYRQILGQKVEFLVSFYNNEISEKSEIFDDQFSVERPDGSNFTLKIRSTKLEDSAMYFCASSPLASTDTQYFGPGTRLTVL.

V and J are TRBV4-1 and TRBJ2-2; D not certain. The CDR3 length is 16 residues. CDR1 is MGHRA and CDR2 is YSYEKL in the germline V gene. V lost 4 bases and J lost 4, with 16 bases in between. CDR3 loop: CASSLQLGLSTGELFF. CDR3 coding DNA: TGCGCCAGCAGCCTTCAGTTGGGCCTAAGCACCGGGGAGCTGTTTTTT.

The chain employs TRBV7-2 and TRBJ1-1; possible D gene TRBD1, 6 bases. Trimming left V 5 bases short and J 3 bases short, with 19 bases between. There are 16 residues in the CDR3. CDR1 and CDR2 (germline): SGHTA, FQGNSA. The CDR3: CASSLLGGASDTEAFF. In DNA, the CDR3 is TGTGCCAGCAGCCTCCTCGGGGGGGCTTCGGACACTGAAGCTTTCTTT.

V and J are TRBV13 and TRBJ1-1, with TRBD1 matching 8 bases. Germline V gene data show CDR1 as PRHDT and CDR2 as FYEKMQ (reference sequence). The CDR3 length is 17 residues. V shed 4 bases and J 0 bases; nucleotides not matched to a gene: 10. CDR3 coding DNA: TGTGCCAGCAGCTCTTCAGGGGGCTCGGTGCTGAACACTGAAGCTTTCTTT. It yields the protein CASSSSGGSVLNTEAFF.

The rearrangement links TRBV27 to TRBJ2-1, with 9 bases aligning to TRBD2. Germline V gene lookup returns CDR1 MNHEY and CDR2 SMNVEV (reference sequence). The CDR3 length is 19 residues. J gave up 4 bases and V 5 bases, and 18 bases lay outside the gene matches. CDR3 amino acids: CASSLLAGSRNLRYNEQFF. Here the CDR3 DNA reads TGTGCCAGCAGTCTCCTAGCGGGGAGTCGGAATCTGAGGTACAATGAGCAGTTCTTC.

This chain links TRBV11-3 with TRBJ2-5, with D uncertain. V was pared by 4 bases and J by 3 bases, with 6 bases between. The CDR3 length is 12 residues. Germline-derived CDR1 and CDR2 are SGHNT and YENEEA. The CDR3 is CASSSREETQYF. The CDR3 DNA reads TGTGCCAGCAGCTCCCGCGAAGAGACCCAGTACTTC.

The chain recombines TRBV10-3 with TRBJ2-7, with D perhaps assigned TRBD1 or TRBD2 (6 bases each). CDR3 length: 14 residues. V was pared by 0 bases and J by 4 bases, with 10 bases between. Germline CDR1 is ENHRY and CDR2 is SYGVKD. The CDR3: CAISESQGRYEQYF. The CDR3 region has the DNA TGTGCCATCAGTGAGTCGCAGGGGAGGTACGAGCAGTACTTC.

The CDR3 bases are TGTGCCAGCAGCCCATCTACCGGGACAGGGGCCTACGAGCAGTACTTC. This gives the protein CASSPSTGTGAYEQYF. V is TRBV11-3 and J is TRBJ2-7; TRBD1 matches 10 bases. The length of the CDR3 is 16 residues. Per the germline V gene, CDR1 is SGHNT and CDR2 is YENEEA. V shed 5 bases, J shed 2 bases, and the junction held 9 bases outside the gene matches.

The rearrangement links TRBV5-6 to TRBJ2-5; D may match TRBD1 or TRBD2 (6 bases each). V was clipped by 4 bases and J by 4 bases, with 14 bases between them. The CDR3 sequence is 14 residues long. Germline V gene lookup returns CDR1 SGHDT and CDR2 YYEEEE. CDR3 sequence reads: CASSRRGGGETQYF. CDR3 nucleotides: TGTGCCAGCAGCCGCAGGGGAGGAGGAGAGACCCAGTACTTC.

The rearrangement joins TRBV5-1 to TRBJ2-3, with TRBD2 matching 13 bases. V lost 1 base to trimming and J lost 2 bases; unmatched junction nucleotides: 7. This CDR3 region has 18 residues. Germline V gene data show CDR1 as SGHRS and CDR2 as YFSETQ. The CDR3 protein is CASSLFGTSGTYTDTQYF. The CDR3 region has the DNA TGCGCCAGCAGCTTGTTCGGGACTAGCGGGACCTACACAGATACGCAGTATTTT.

The rearrangement joins TRBV4-1 to TRBJ1-5, with TRBD1 matching over 8 bases. Losses at the gene ends were 1 base for V and 9 bases for J; bases not matched to a gene: 8. The CDR3 is 15 residues long. CDR1 is MGHRA and CDR2 is YSYEKL in the germline V gene. The CDR3, as DNA: TGCGCCAGCAGCCAAGGCCAGGGGGCTTCGTGGCCCCAGCATTTT. It translates to CASSQGQGASWPQHF.

V and J are TRBV6-6 and TRBJ2-7, with TRBD2 matching 8 bases. Germline-derived CDR1 and CDR2 are MNHNY and SVGAGI (reference sequence). Trimming cost V 7 bases and J 0 bases; bases outside gene matches: 8. The length of the CDR3 is 15 residues. The CDR3 reads CASTASLADSYEQYF. The CDR3 nucleotides read TGTGCCAGCACCGCTTCACTAGCGGACTCCTACGAGCAGTACTTC.

The chain has TRBV19 and TRBJ2-7; unclear D gene. CDR3 length: 12 amino acids. CDR1 is LNHDA and CDR2 is SQIVND in the germline V gene (reference sequence). V was pared by 7 bases and J by 2 bases, with 9 bases between. CDR3: CASKAPTYEQYF. The CDR3 DNA sequence: TGTGCCAGTAAAGCCCCAACCTACGAGCAGTACTTC.

The chain couples TRBV10-3 to TRBJ1-4, with 7 bases that match TRBD1. CDR1 is ENHRY, CDR2 SYGVKD, per germline. This CDR3 region has 13 residues. J was trimmed by 4 bases and V by 10 bases; bases with no gene match: 6. The DNA of the CDR3 is TGTGCCACCCGGGACAGTATTAATGAAAAACTGTTTTTT. Translated: CATRDSINEKLFF.

A single count supports this clone. V gene TRBV2 combines with J gene TRBJ1-2; TRBD1 matches at 10 bases. Unmatched junction bases numbered 8, after V lost 6 bases and J lost 7 bases. The CDR3 extends over 14 amino acids. Per the germline V gene, CDR1 is SNHLY and CDR2 is FYNNEI. In DNA, the CDR3 is TGTGCCAGCAGGGTGACAGGGGGCGCCGCTGGCTACACCTTC. It codes for CASRVTGGAAGYTF. The complete variable domain, with remaining parts taken from reference TRBV2 and TRBJ1-2, reads EPEVTQTPSHQVTQMGQEVILRCVPISNHLYFYWYRQILGQKVEFLVSFYNNEISEKSEIFDDQFSVERPDGSNFTLKIRSTKLEDSAMYFCASRVTGGAAGYTFGSGTRLTVV.

The chain recombines TRBV11-2 with TRBJ1-6; weak D call: TRBD1 (6 bases). Trimming removed 4 bases at V and 10 bases at J, with 23 bases between. The V gene's germline CDR1 is SGHAT and CDR2 FQNNGV. The CDR3 length is 17 residues. The CDR3 coding sequence is TGTGCCAGCAGCTGGGACCCGGGGACGGACCAGGGGTCACCCCTCCACTTT. Protein: CASSWDPGTDQGSPLHF.

V usage is TRBV29-1 and J usage is TRBJ2-2, with D hard to call. The CDR3 contains 13 residues. Looked up from germline, CDR1 is SQVTM and CDR2 is ANQGSEA. The V end lost 6 bases, the J end lost 1 base, and 9 bases lay between the germline ends. CDR3 sequence: CSVGYGNTGELFF. For the CDR3, the DNA is TGCAGCGTCGGGTACGGGAACACCGGGGAGCTGTTTTTT.